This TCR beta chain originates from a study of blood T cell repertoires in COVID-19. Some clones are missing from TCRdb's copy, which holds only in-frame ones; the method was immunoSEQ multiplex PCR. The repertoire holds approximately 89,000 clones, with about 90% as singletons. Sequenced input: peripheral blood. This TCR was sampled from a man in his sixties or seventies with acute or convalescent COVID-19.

The CDR3 DNA is TGTGCCAGCAGTCCATCCCTGACAGGGGCCCACTATGGCTACACCTTC. It encodes CASSPSLTGAHYGYTF. The chain uses TRBV27 and TRBJ1-2; 8 bases fit TRBD1. The CDR3 is 16 residues long. Germline loops: CDR1 MNHEY, CDR2 SMNVEV (reference sequence). Losses at the gene ends were 5 bases for V and 3 bases for J; bases not matched to a gene: 11.